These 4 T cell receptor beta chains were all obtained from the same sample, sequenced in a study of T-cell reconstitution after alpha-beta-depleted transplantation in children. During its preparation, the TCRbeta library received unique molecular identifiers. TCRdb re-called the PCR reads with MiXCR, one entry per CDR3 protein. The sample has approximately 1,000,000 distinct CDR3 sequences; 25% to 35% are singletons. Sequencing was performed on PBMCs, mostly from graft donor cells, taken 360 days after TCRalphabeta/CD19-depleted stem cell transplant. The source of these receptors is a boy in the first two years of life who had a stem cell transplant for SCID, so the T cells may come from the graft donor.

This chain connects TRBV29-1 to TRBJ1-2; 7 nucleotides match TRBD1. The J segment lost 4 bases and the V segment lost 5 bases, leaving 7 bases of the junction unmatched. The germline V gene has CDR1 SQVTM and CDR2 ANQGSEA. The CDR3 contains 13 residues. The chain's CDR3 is CSVNRGEGYGYTF. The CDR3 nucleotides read TGCAGCGTTAACAGGGGAGAGGGCTATGGCTACACCTTC.

CDR3 amino acids: CASSYSGTSTGEQYF. The CDR3 region has the DNA TGTGCCAGCAGTTACTCGGGGACATCCACGGGAGAGCAGTACTTC. The V call is TRBV6-2 or TRBV6-3, the J call TRBJ2-7, with D possibly matching TRBD1 (6 bases). The germline V gene has CDR1 MNHEY and CDR2 SVGEGT. The CDR3 runs to 15 residues. The germline V and J ends were trimmed by 0 bases and 7 bases, with 16 bases remaining between them.

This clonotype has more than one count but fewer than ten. The CDR3 sequence: CASSLNEYDTQYF. CDR3 nucleotide sequence: TGTGCCAGCAGTTTAAACGAGTACGATACGCAGTATTTT. V usage is TRBV12-3 or TRBV12-4 and J usage is TRBJ2-3; D gene uncertain. V lost 2 bases and J lost 6, with 9 bases in between. This CDR3 spans 13 amino acids.

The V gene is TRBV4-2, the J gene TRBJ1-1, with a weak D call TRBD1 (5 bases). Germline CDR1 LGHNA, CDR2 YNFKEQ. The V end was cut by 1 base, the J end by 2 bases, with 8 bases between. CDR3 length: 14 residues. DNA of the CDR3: TGTGCCAGCAGCCAAGGACAGATCAACACTGAAGCTTTCTTT. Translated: CASSQGQINTEAFF.